These 2 T cell receptor beta chains came from one sample sequenced in a study of regulatory T cells in long-lasting Graves disease. Time point denoted: newly diagnosed GD, antithyroid drugs for less than 3 months. Making the TCR library involved RNA that had been extracted from PBMCs. The authors built TCR beta libraries using iRepertoire HTBI primers and Arm-PCR of CDR3 regions. Using its own MiXCR run on the multiplex PCR reads, TCRdb lists one record per CDR3 protein. Here the sample spans approximately 480,000 distinct CDR3 sequences, about 16% being singletons. These data were likewise used in another study, on T cells in Graves' hyperthyroidism and ophthalmopathy.

Sample: peripheral blood mononuclear cells (PBMCs), taken at new diagnosis, from a patient treated with antithyroid drugs. The receptor source for this set is a man in his forties with Graves disease.

Note on this clonotype: With a much larger clone just one base away, this may be a read error. J is TRBJ1-1 and V is TRBV24-1, with D unresolved. In germline, CDR1 is KGHDR, CDR2 SFDVKD. This CDR3 spans 13 amino acids. CDR3 residues: CATSEGWNTGAFF. The CDR3 DNA follows: TGTGCCACCAGTGAAGGGTGGAACACTGGAGCTTTCTTT.

The rearrangement joins TRBV20-1 to TRBJ2-4, with D unclear. Germline CDR1 is DFQATT and CDR2 is SNEGSKA (reference sequence). Trimming stripped 4 bases from V and 1 base from J, with 14 bases between. This CDR3 is 15 amino acids long. The CDR3 loop reads CSAIPPGSAKNIQYF. CDR3 in DNA: TGCAGTGCTATCCCCCCTGGGTCGGCCAAAAACATTCAGTACTTC.